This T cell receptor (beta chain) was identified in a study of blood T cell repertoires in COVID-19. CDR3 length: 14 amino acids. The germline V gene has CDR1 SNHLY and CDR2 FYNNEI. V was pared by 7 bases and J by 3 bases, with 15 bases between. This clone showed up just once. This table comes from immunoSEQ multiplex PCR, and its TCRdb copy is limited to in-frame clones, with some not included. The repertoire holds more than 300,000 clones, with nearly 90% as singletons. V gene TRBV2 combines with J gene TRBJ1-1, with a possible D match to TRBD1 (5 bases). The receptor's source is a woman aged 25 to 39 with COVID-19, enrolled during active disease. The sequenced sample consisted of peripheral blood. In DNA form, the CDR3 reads TGTGCCAGCAAGGGCAGACCGGGGGACACTGAAGCTTTCTTT. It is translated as CASKGRPGDTEAFF.